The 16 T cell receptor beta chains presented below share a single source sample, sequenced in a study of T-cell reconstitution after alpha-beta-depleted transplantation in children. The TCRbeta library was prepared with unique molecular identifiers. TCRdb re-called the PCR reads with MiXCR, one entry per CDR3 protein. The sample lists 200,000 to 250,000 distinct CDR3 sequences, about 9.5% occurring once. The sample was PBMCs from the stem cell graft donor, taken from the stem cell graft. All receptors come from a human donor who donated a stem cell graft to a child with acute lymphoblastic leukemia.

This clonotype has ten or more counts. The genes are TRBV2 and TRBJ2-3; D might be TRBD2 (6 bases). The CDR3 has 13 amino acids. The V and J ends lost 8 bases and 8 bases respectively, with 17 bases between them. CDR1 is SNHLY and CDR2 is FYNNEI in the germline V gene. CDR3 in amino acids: CASVGGLGSTQYF. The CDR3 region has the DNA TGTGCCAGCGTGGGAGGTCTCGGGAGTACGCAGTATTTT.

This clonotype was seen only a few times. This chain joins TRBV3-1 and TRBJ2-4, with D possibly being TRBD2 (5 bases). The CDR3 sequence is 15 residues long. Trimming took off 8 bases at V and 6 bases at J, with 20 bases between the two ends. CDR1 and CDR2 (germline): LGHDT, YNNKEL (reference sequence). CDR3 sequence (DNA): TGTGCCAGCCACTACTCTGAGGGCCCTACAAACATTCAGTACTTC. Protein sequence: CASHYSEGPTNIQYF.

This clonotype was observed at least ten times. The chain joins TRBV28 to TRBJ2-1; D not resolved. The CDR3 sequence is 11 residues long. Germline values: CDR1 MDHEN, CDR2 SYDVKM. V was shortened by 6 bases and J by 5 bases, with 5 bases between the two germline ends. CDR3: CASRANNEQFF. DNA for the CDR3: TGTGCCAGCAGGGCGAACAATGAGCAGTTCTTC.

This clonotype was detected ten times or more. CDR3 amino acids: CASSGDRGFTEAFF. CDR3 nucleotide sequence: TGTGCCAGCAGTGGTGACAGGGGTTTCACTGAAGCTTTCTTT. The V and J genes are TRBV27 and TRBJ1-1; TRBD1 matches at 8 bases. There are 14 residues in the CDR3. V shed 5 bases and J 4 bases; nucleotides not matched to a gene: 6. CDR1 is MNHEY, CDR2 SMNVEV, per germline (reference sequence).

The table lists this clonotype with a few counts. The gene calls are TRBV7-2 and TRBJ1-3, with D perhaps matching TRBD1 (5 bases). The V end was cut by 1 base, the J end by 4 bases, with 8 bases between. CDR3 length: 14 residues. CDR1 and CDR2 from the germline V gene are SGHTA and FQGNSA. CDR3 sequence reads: CASSLGGSGNTIYF. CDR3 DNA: TGTGCCAGCAGCTTAGGGGGCTCGGGAAACACCATATATTTT.

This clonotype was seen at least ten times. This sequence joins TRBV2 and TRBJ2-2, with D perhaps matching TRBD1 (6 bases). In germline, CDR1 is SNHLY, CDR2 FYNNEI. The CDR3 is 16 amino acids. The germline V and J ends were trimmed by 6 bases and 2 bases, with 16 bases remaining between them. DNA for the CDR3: TGTGCCAGCAGCGCCAGGGGACACATCAACACCGGGGAGCTGTTTTTT. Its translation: CASSARGHINTGELFF.

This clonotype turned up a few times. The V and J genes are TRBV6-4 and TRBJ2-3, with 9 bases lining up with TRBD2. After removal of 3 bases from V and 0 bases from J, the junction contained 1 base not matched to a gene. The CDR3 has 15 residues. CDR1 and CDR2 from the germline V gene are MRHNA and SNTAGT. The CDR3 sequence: CASSEAGGSTDTQYF. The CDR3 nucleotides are TGTGCCAGCAGTGAGGCGGGGGGGAGCACAGATACGCAGTATTTT.

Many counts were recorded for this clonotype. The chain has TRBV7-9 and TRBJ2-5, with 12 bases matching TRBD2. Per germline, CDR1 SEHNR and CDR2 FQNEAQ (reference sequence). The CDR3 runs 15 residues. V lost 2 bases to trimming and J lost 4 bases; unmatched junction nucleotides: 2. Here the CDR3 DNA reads TGTGCCAGCAGCTTATCTAGCGGGGGGGCAGAGACCCAGTACTTC. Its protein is CASSLSSGGAETQYF.

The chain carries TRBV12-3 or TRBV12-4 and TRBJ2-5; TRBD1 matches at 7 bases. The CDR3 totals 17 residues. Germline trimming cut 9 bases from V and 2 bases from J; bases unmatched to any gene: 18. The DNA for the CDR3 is TGTGCCAGGAGAGAGGGGGCGCCGGGGAGATGTCAAGAGACCCAGTACTTC. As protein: CARREGAPGRCQETQYF.

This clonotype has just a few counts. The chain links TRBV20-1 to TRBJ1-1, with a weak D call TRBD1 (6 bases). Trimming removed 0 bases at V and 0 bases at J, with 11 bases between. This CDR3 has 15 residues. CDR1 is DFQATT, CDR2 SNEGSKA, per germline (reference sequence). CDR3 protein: CSARDYREMNTEAFF. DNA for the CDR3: TGCAGTGCTAGAGATTACAGGGAGATGAACACTGAAGCTTTCTTT.

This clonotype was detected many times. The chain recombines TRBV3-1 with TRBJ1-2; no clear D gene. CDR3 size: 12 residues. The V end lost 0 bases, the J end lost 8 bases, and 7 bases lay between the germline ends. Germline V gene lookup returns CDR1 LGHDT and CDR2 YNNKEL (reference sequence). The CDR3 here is CASSQDIAGYTF. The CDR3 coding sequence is TGTGCCAGCAGCCAAGATATCGCAGGCTACACCTTC.

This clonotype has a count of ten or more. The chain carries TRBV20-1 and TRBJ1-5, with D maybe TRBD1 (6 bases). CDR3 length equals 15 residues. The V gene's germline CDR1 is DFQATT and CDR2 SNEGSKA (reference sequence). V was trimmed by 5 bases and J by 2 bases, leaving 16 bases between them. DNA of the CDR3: TGCAGTGCTGGCATGGGGGCAGGGGGCAATCAGCCCCAGCATTTT. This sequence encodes CSAGMGAGGNQPQHF.

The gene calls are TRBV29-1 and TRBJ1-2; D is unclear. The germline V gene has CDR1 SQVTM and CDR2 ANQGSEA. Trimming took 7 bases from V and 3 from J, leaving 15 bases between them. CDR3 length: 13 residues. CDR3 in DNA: TGCAGCGCCCTATCAGGCGCCCACTATGGCTACACCTTC. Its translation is CSALSGAHYGYTF.

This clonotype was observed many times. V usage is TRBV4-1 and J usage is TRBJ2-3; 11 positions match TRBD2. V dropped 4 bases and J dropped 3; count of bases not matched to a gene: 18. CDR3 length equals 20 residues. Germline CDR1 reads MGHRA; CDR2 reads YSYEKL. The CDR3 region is CASSLQSRLAGTAVTDTQYF. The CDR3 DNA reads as TGCGCCAGCAGCCTACAATCCAGACTAGCGGGGACCGCTGTTACAGATACGCAGTATTTT.

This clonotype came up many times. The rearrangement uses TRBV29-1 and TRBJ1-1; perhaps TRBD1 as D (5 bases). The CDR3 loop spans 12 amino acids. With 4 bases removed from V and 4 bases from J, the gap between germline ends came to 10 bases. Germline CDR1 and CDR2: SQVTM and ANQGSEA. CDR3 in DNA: TGCAGCGTTGTTAGGGACGGCACTGAAGCTTTCTTT. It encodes CSVVRDGTEAFF. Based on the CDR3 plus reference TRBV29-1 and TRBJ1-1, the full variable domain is SAVISQKPSRDICQRGTSLTIQCQVDSQVTMMFWYRQQPGQSLTLIATANQGSEATYESGFVIDKFPISRPNLTFSTLTVSNMSPEDSSIYLCSVVRDGTEAFFGQGTRLTVV.

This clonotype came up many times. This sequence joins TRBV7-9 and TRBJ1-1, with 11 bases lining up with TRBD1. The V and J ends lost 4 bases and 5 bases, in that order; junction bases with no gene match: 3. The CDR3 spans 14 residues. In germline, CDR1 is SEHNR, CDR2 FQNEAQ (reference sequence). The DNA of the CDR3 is TGTGCCAGCAGCTGGGGACAGGGGGGGACTGAAGCTTTCTTT. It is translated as CASSWGQGGTEAFF. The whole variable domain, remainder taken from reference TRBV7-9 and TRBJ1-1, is DTGVSQNPRHKITKRGQNVTFRCDPISEHNRLYWYRQTLGQGPEFLTYFQNEAQLEKSRLLSDRFSAERPKGSFSTLEIQRTEQGDSAMYLCASSWGQGGTEAFFGQGTRLTVV.